Detailed here is one TCR beta chain. Its specificity is unknown. This entry comes from a study of T cell clones after liver transplantation. Whole-study findings and limits: Migration into the graft, not deletion, may explain lost graft donor-reactive T cells.

V lost 5 bases to trimming and J lost 4 bases, with 12 bases between them. CDR3 length: 15 amino acids. Germline V lookup: CDR1 PRHDT, CDR2 FYEKMQ (reference sequence). The method was immunoSEQ multiplex PCR; TCRdb's version includes in-frame clones alone and lacks a portion of them. The sample carries roughly 12,000 clones, roughly 74% recorded once. J is TRBJ2-6 and V is TRBV13; tentatively, D is TRBD1 (6 bases). The source of this sequence is a human patient who received a liver transplant. The graft donor may account for some of the T cells. The sequences come from CD8+ T cells from blood, collected at the 22-month timepoint. The CDR3 here is CASSVGQFGANVLTF. CDR3 nucleotides: TGTGCCAGCAGCGTCGGACAGTTCGGGGCCAACGTCCTGACTTTC.